This T cell receptor beta chain was captured by sequencing in a study of cytomegalovirus exposure and HLA in healthy donors. Looked up from germline, CDR1 is KGHSH and CDR2 is LQKENI. V was pared by 1 base and J by 5 bases, with 12 bases between. CDR3 length: 14 residues. Libraries were prepared by immunoSEQ multiplex PCR; TCRdb keeps only in-frame clonotypes and omits some of them. The repertoire consists of some 160,000 clones, with 85% to 90% occurring once and the leading ten covering 2.5% to 3%. The sequenced sample was PBMCs. This chain uses TRBV18 with TRBJ2-7; D is undetermined. This sequence originates from a young man in good health and CMV-seronegative. The CDR3 loop is CASSPLVLGDEQYF. CDR3 nucleotide sequence: TGTGCCAGCTCACCACTCGTCCTAGGAGACGAGCAGTACTTC.